What follows are 23 T cell receptor beta chains derived from one specimen sequenced in a study of vaccination and CD4 T cells after COVID-19. No antigen has been identified for these receptors. An Oncomine TCR Beta short-read assay was used to sequence the DNA from cultured CD4+ T cells. TCRdb called the PCR reads again in MiXCR, with one record for every CDR3 protein. The table has around 21,000 distinct CDR3 sequences, 50% to 70% seen once. Treatment meaning: roughly 10-day PBMC culture with coronavirus spike peptide pools or control peptides (ViraFEST assay). This material consisted of CD4+ T cells from blood, cultured in vitro, taken after SARS-CoV-2 vaccination. The receptors here all came from a human donor who had recovered from COVID-19.

The CDR3 protein is CASSSSGYRGETQYF. CDR3 bases: TGTGCCAGCAGCTCTAGCGGATACAGGGGAGAGACCCAGTACTTC. The J gene is TRBJ2-5, the V gene TRBV11-2; D is possibly TRBD1 or TRBD2 (7 bases each). In germline, CDR1 is SGHAT, CDR2 FQNNGV. Deletions cut 4 bases from V and 4 bases from J, with 16 bases between. CDR3 size: 15 residues.

The rearrangement uses TRBV27 and TRBJ1-6, with TRBD1 identical over 7 bases. Germline trimming cut 5 bases from V and 7 bases from J; bases unmatched to any gene: 5. CDR1 MNHEY and CDR2 SMNVEV come from the germline V gene (reference sequence). The CDR3 runs to 14 residues. The CDR3 spells CASSPTGRNSPLHF. The CDR3 DNA reads as TGTGCCAGCAGTCCGACAGGGCGGAATTCACCCCTCCACTTT.

The rearrangement joins TRBV7-9 to TRBJ2-3; D is undetermined. V lost 0 bases to trimming and J lost 0 bases, with 19 bases between them. The CDR3 runs to 19 residues. Germline V gene lookup returns CDR1 SEHNR and CDR2 FQNEAQ (reference sequence). This CDR3 is CASSLARFLPAPSTDTQYF. CDR3 nucleotide sequence: TGTGCCAGCAGCTTAGCACGCTTTCTCCCAGCTCCAAGCACAGATACGCAGTATTTT.

The rearrangement joins TRBV20-1 to TRBJ1-1, with D unclear. CDR1 and CDR2 (germline): DFQATT, SNEGSKA (reference sequence). The CDR3 totals 13 residues. With 0 bases removed from V and 3 bases from J, the gap between germline ends came to 8 bases. Here the CDR3 DNA reads TGCAGTGCTAGAGATCAGCCCTACACTGAAGCTTTCTTT. This sequence encodes CSARDQPYTEAFF.

This sequence joins TRBV6-5 and TRBJ1-6, with a weak D call TRBD1 (5 bases). This CDR3 is built from 17 residues. With 0 bases removed from V and 7 bases from J, the gap between germline ends came to 16 bases. Germline CDR1 MNHEY, CDR2 SVGAGI. The DNA of the CDR3 is TGTGCCAGCAGTTACTCCGTACTCAGGGCTGGGAATTCACCCCTCCACTTT. Its protein product is CASSYSVLRAGNSPLHF.

V gene TRBV5-6 combines with J gene TRBJ2-2; D call uncertain. The CDR3 contains 15 residues. Germline V lookup: CDR1 SGHDT, CDR2 YYEEEE. Trimming took 0 bases from V and 4 from J, leaving 10 bases between them. CDR3 in amino acids: CASSLALMATGELFF. CDR3 nucleotides: TGTGCCAGCAGCTTGGCCCTCATGGCCACCGGGGAGCTGTTTTTT.

This clonotype has only a few counts. This chain links TRBV11-2 with TRBJ1-2; 9 bases fit TRBD1. Germline trimming cut 5 bases from V and 4 bases from J; bases unmatched to any gene: 8. Germline V gene lookup returns CDR1 SGHAT and CDR2 FQNNGV. CDR3 length equals 15 residues. The CDR3 sequence: CASSTGTGRPYGYTF. In DNA, the CDR3 is TGTGCCAGCAGCACCGGGACAGGGCGTCCCTATGGCTACACCTTC.

The chain joins TRBV12-3 or TRBV12-4 to TRBJ1-6; a weak D match, TRBD1 (5 bases). There are 13 residues in the CDR3. With 5 bases removed from V and 8 bases from J, the gap between germline ends came to 10 bases. CDR3 protein: CASSRLGDSPLHF. In DNA, the CDR3 is TGTGCCAGCAGTCGCCTAGGGGATTCACCCCTCCACTTT.

V usage is TRBV30 and J usage is TRBJ1-1; no clear D. Germline lookup yields CDR1 GTSNPN and CDR2 SVGIG (reference sequence). CDR3 length equals 13 residues. The V and J ends lost 0 bases and 7 bases respectively, with 12 bases between them. The CDR3 DNA follows: TGTGCCTGGAGTGTACTGGGGATGGGTGAAGCTTTCTTT. It is translated as CAWSVLGMGEAFF.

The chain uses TRBV28 and TRBJ1-1; a possible D gene is TRBD1 (6 bases). The V and J ends lost 6 bases and 1 base respectively, with 15 bases between them. The CDR3 length is 15 residues. Germline CDR1 reads MDHEN; CDR2 reads SYDVKM. In DNA form, the CDR3 reads TGTGCCAGCAGCCTGGGGGGGGCAGGGAACACTGAAGCTTTCTTT. Its protein product is CASSLGGAGNTEAFF.

The CDR3 spells CASSFGDTGELFF. CDR3 DNA: TGTGCCAGTAGTTTTGGAGACACCGGGGAGCTGTTTTTT. The chain employs TRBV19 and TRBJ2-2, with D hard to call. This CDR3 spans 13 amino acids. Trimming removed 5 bases from V and 3 bases from J, with 7 bases in between. CDR1 LNHDA and CDR2 SQIVND come from the germline V gene (reference sequence). The full variable domain, with the rest looked up from reference TRBV19 and TRBJ2-2, is DGGITQSPKYLFRKEGQNVTLSCEQNLNHDAMYWYRQDPGQGLRLIYYSQIVNDFQKGDIAEGYSVSREKKESFPLTVTSAQKNPTAFYLCASSFGDTGELFFGEGSRLTVL.

This rearrangement joins TRBV24-1 to TRBJ2-5; 10 nucleotides match TRBD1. CDR1 KGHDR and CDR2 SFDVKD come from the germline V gene. With 3 bases clipped from V and 1 base from J, the junction kept 1 base outside the gene matches. The CDR3 runs to 15 residues. DNA of the CDR3: TGTGCCACCAGTGATAGGGACAGGGGCCAAGAGACCCAGTACTTC. It specifies CATSDRDRGQETQYF.

The chain combines TRBV7-8 with TRBJ2-5, with 9 nucleotides matching TRBD2. This CDR3 has 15 residues. Trimming took 1 base from V and 7 from J; bases not matched to a gene: 7. Looked up from germline, CDR1 is SGHVS and CDR2 is FQNEAQ. CDR3 nucleotides: TGTGCCAGCAGCTTAGAAGAGGGACTAGCTGGGACCCAGTACTTC. Encoded protein: CASSLEEGLAGTQYF.

This clonotype occurred a few times. The CDR3 nucleotides read TGTGCCAGCAGGGGCGGACAGGGTTGGTCTGAAGCTTTCTTT. This translates into CASRGGQGWSEAFF. The chain is built from TRBV2 and TRBJ1-1; 8 bases line up with TRBD1. The CDR3 length is 14 residues. Trimming at V came to 6 bases and at J to 6 bases, leaving 9 bases not matched to a gene. The germline gives CDR1 SNHLY, CDR2 FYNNEI.

The chain is built from TRBV11-3 and TRBJ1-3, with D unresolved. The V and J ends lost 6 bases and 0 bases respectively, with 12 bases between them. CDR1 is SGHNT, CDR2 YENEEA, per germline. The CDR3 totals 15 residues. CDR3 DNA: TGTGCCAGCAGACCGCGGACGGACTCTGGAAACACCATATATTTT. Its translation: CASRPRTDSGNTIYF.

This clonotype has a single count. The chain couples TRBV14 to TRBJ2-5; D is possibly TRBD2 (6 bases). Germline CDR1 SGHDN, CDR2 FVKESK. This CDR3 spans 14 amino acids. The V end was cut by 4 bases, the J end by 2 bases, with 11 bases between. The CDR3 here is CASSRGGNQETQYF. CDR3 DNA sequence: TGTGCCAGCAGCCGGGGCGGGAATCAAGAGACCCAGTACTTC.

This clonotype turned up a few times. CDR3 DNA: TGCAGTGCTAGTGGGACTAGCGGGAGCTTAGGATACATTCAGTACTTC. The encoded protein is CSASGTSGSLGYIQYF. The chain employs TRBV20-1 and TRBJ2-4; 14 bases are shared with TRBD2. After removal of 3 bases from V and 8 bases from J, the junction contained 9 bases not matched to a gene. CDR1 and CDR2 from the germline V gene are DFQATT and SNEGSKA (reference sequence). The length of the CDR3 is 16 residues.

This clonotype occurred a few times. The chain combines TRBV7-3 with TRBJ2-7, with D possibly matching TRBD1 (7 bases). The CDR3 has 15 amino acids. Germline V gene lookup returns CDR1 SGHTA and CDR2 FQGTGA. The V gene lost 3 bases and the J gene lost 1 base, with 13 bases spanning the gap. Here the CDR3 DNA reads TGTGCCAGCAGCTTGGCGCAGGGGGGATCCTACGAGCAGTACTTC. This sequence encodes CASSLAQGGSYEQYF.

The chain uses TRBV12-3 or TRBV12-4 and TRBJ1-5; D is uncertain. This CDR3 region has 14 residues. V was cut by 1 base and J by 9 bases, with 13 bases left in between. The CDR3 nucleotides are TGTGCCAGCAGTTTAGGTGGAAGGGTAGGGCCCCAGCATTTT. Residues: CASSLGGRVGPQHF.

This clonotype was counted only a few times. This chain connects TRBV6-1 to TRBJ1-5, with 9 bases matching TRBD1. Trimming removed 6 bases from V and 3 bases from J; junction bases left unmatched: 6. Germline V gene lookup returns CDR1 MNHNS and CDR2 SASEGT. The CDR3 runs 15 residues. CDR3 nucleotides: TGTGCCAGCAGGGGGGGACAGGGCAACAATCAGCCCCAGCATTTT. This encodes CASRGGQGNNQPQHF.

This clonotype has a handful of counts. The J gene is TRBJ2-2, the V gene TRBV11-2; D is possibly TRBD2 (5 bases). The germline gives CDR1 SGHAT, CDR2 FQNNGV. The CDR3 spans 14 residues. V lost 5 bases, J lost 1 base, and 8 bases lay in between. CDR3 DNA: TGTGCCAGCAGCCGCCGGGGGAACACCGGGGAGCTGTTTTTT. This codes for CASSRRGNTGELFF.

The sample holds a few counts of this clonotype. CDR3 sequence (DNA): TGTGCCAGCAGCTTAAACCCCGGTCGGGAAAAACTGTTTTTT. The encoded protein is CASSLNPGREKLFF. The chain couples TRBV7-2 to TRBJ1-4; unclear D gene. Germline V gene sequence: CDR1 SGHTA, CDR2 FQGNSA. V was trimmed by 2 bases and J by 8 bases, leaving 12 bases between them. The CDR3 extends over 14 amino acids.

The CDR3 DNA is TGTGCCAGCGCTACAGCGGGAGTTTTTAGCAATGAGCAGTTCTTC. Its translation: CASATAGVFSNEQFF. This chain joins TRBV27 and TRBJ2-1, with TRBD2 matching 8 bases. The CDR3 runs to 15 residues. V lost 8 bases, J lost 6 bases, and 12 bases stayed unmatched. Per the germline V gene, CDR1 is MNHEY and CDR2 is SMNVEV (reference sequence).